Shown below are 20 T cell receptor beta chains from a single sample sequenced in a study of blood T cells in healthy people across ages. A sample-barcoded 5' primer and a J-beta primer mix were used in a second PCR of roughly 6 to 11 cycles. TCRdb analysed the 5' RACE reads with MiXCR anew, one entry per CDR3 protein. Found here are some 1.5 million distinct CDR3 sequences, roughly 28% of them singletons; the top ten hold approximately 7.7%. The sequenced sample was blood. The source is a young woman in good health.

This clonotype was found many times. The chain employs TRBV29-1 and TRBJ2-7; no reliable D call. Looked up from germline, CDR1 is SQVTM and CDR2 is ANQGSEA. CDR3 length equals 13 residues. With 5 bases removed from V and 0 bases from J, the gap between germline ends came to 11 bases. The CDR3 sequence is CSVRDISSYEQYF. The CDR3 coding sequence is TGCAGCGTTCGAGACATTAGCTCCTACGAGCAGTACTTC.

V usage is TRBV29-1 and J usage is TRBJ1-2; D perhaps matches TRBD1 (6 bases). Germline V lookup: CDR1 SQVTM, CDR2 ANQGSEA. Trimming removed 4 bases from V and 7 bases from J, with 13 bases in between. The length of the CDR3 is 12 residues. CDR3 in amino acids: CSVGGPGTGYTF. In DNA form, the CDR3 reads TGCAGCGTTGGGGGGCCAGGGACTGGCTACACCTTC.

This clonotype was seen at least ten times. The chain couples TRBV2 to TRBJ2-7; weak D call: TRBD1 (6 bases). The CDR3 has 12 residues. V dropped 5 bases and J dropped 6 bases, with 11 bases sitting between them. In germline, CDR1 is SNHLY, CDR2 FYNNEI. Here the CDR3 DNA reads TGTGCCAGCAGTTTGGACAGTCCCGAGCAGTACTTC. This codes for CASSLDSPEQYF.

This clonotype was picked up many times. The V call is TRBV15, the J call TRBJ2-5; 8 nucleotides match TRBD2. CDR3 length: 15 amino acids. The germline CDR1 and CDR2 sequences are LNHNV and YYDKDF (reference sequence). V was clipped by 8 bases and J by 2 bases; unmatched bases: 10. Written as DNA, the CDR3 is TGTGCCACCGCCCGGCGGGGGGTTGGACAAGAGACCCAGTACTTC. It yields the protein CATARRGVGQETQYF.

V usage is TRBV5-1 and J usage is TRBJ2-5; D might be TRBD1 or TRBD2, each matching 6 bases. Trimming shortened V by 4 bases and J by 9 bases, and 13 bases separated the two germline ends. Looked up from germline, CDR1 is SGHRS and CDR2 is YFSETQ. The CDR3 runs 12 residues. CDR3 region: CASSISEGAQYF. The CDR3 coding sequence is TGCGCCAGCAGCATATCGGAGGGGGCCCAGTACTTC.

This clonotype was seen a handful of times. V usage is TRBV28 and J usage is TRBJ1-2; the D is unclear. This CDR3 is built from 15 residues. CDR1 is MDHEN, CDR2 SYDVKM, per germline. Deletions cut 3 bases from V and 0 bases from J, with 11 bases between. CDR3 protein: CASSFQTVTNYGYTF. The DNA of the CDR3 is TGTGCCAGCAGTTTCCAGACGGTTACTAACTATGGCTACACCTTC.

This clonotype was detected a few times. The chain has TRBV4-1 and TRBJ1-1; 8 bases fit TRBD1. Germline trimming cut 2 bases from V and 0 bases from J; bases unmatched to any gene: 8. The CDR3 is made up of 17 amino acids. Germline CDR1 is MGHRA and CDR2 is YSYEKL. As DNA, the CDR3 is TGCGCCAGCAGCCAAATCTATCCAGGGGGCCTGAACACTGAAGCTTTCTTT. It translates to CASSQIYPGGLNTEAFF.

This clonotype was seen repeatedly, ten times or more. The V and J genes are TRBV5-1 and TRBJ2-1; D might be TRBD1 (5 bases). Looked up from germline, CDR1 is SGHRS and CDR2 is YFSETQ. CDR3 length equals 13 residues. The germline V and J ends were trimmed by 1 base and 5 bases, with 7 bases remaining between them. CDR3 nucleotides: TGCGCCAGCAGCTTGAGGACAAACAATGAGCAGTTCTTC. Protein sequence: CASSLRTNNEQFF.

The chain uses TRBV15 and TRBJ2-3; 12 nucleotides align to TRBD2. Germline V gives CDR1 LNHNV, CDR2 YYDKDF (reference sequence). J gave up 2 bases and V 3 bases, and 3 bases lay outside the gene matches. The CDR3 consists of 16 residues. In DNA, the CDR3 is TGTGCCACCAGCAGTGGACTAGCGGGACTCACAGATACGCAGTATTTT. Its protein product is CATSSGLAGLTDTQYF.

The rearrangement joins TRBV7-7 to TRBJ2-5; a possible D gene is TRBD1 (5 bases). This CDR3 comprises 14 residues. Deletions cut 5 bases from V and 2 bases from J, with 12 bases between. Germline V gene sequence: CDR1 SSHAT, CDR2 FNYEAQ (reference sequence). The CDR3 DNA follows: TGTGCCAGCAGCCAAACCGACAGACAAGAGACCCAGTACTTC. Translating gives CASSQTDRQETQYF. Together with reference TRBV7-7 and TRBJ2-5, the CDR3 gives the full variable domain: GAGVSQSPRYKVTKRGQDVTLRCDPISSHATLYWYQQALGQGPEFLTYFNYEAQPDKSGLPSDRFSAERPEGSISTLTIQRTEQRDSAMYRCASSQTDRQETQYFGPGTRLLVL.

The chain joins TRBV5-1 to TRBJ2-4; TRBD2 matches at 10 bases. The end of the DNA aligns better with TRBJ2-7, so the J call may be wrong. CDR1 SGHRS and CDR2 YFSETQ come from the germline V gene. The length of the CDR3 is 15 residues. CDR3 nucleotides: TGCGCCAGCAGCTTAGCGGGAGGGCCTACACACGAGCAGTACTTC. Protein sequence: CASSLAGGPTHEQYF.

This clonotype was picked up many times. The chain joins TRBV30 to TRBJ2-1; TRBD2 agrees at 12 bases. Germline CDR1 and CDR2: GTSNPN and SVGIG (reference sequence). V was clipped by 0 bases and J by 7 bases; unmatched bases: 7. The CDR3 is 16 residues long. The CDR3 sequence is CAWSVRASGGVNEQFF. The CDR3 DNA reads TGTGCCTGGAGTGTACGAGCTAGCGGGGGGGTAAATGAGCAGTTCTTC.

The rearrangement joins TRBV20-1 to TRBJ1-5, with D possibly being TRBD1 (5 bases). V gave up 6 bases and J gave up 4 bases, with 25 bases separating them. This CDR3 is 17 amino acids long. Germline V gives CDR1 DFQATT, CDR2 SNEGSKA (reference sequence). The CDR3 region is CSAPPQSGTPSNQPQHF. The CDR3 bases are TGCAGTGCCCCTCCTCAGTCCGGGACTCCTTCGAATCAGCCCCAGCATTTT.

This clonotype has at least ten counts. The rearrangement links TRBV7-2 to TRBJ2-5; 13 bases are a match to TRBD2. Germline-derived CDR1 and CDR2 are SGHTA and FQGNSA. The CDR3 runs to 15 residues. V lost 5 bases to trimming and J lost 7 bases; unmatched junction nucleotides: 7. The CDR3 loop is CASSPGLAGVGTQYF. CDR3 DNA: TGTGCCAGCAGCCCCGGACTAGCGGGGGTAGGGACCCAGTACTTC. The full variable domain, in which reference TRBV7-2 and TRBJ2-5 provide the parts outside the CDR3, is GAGVSQSPSNKVTEKGKDVELRCDPISGHTALYWYRQSLGQGLEFLIYFQGNSAPDKSGLPSDRFSAERTGGSVSTLTIQRTQQEDSAVYLCASSPGLAGVGTQYFGPGTRLLVL.

The chain is built from TRBV7-6 and TRBJ2-3; 8 bases are a match to TRBD1. The CDR3 spans 15 residues. V gave up 2 bases and J gave up 9 bases; unmatched junction bases: 10. The germline V gene has CDR1 SGHVS and CDR2 FNYEAQ. The CDR3 DNA reads TGTGCCAGCAGCTTATCCGGCCAGGGGGCAGTCACGCAGTATTTT. Translating it yields CASSLSGQGAVTQYF.

The chain recombines TRBV9 with TRBJ2-3; weak D call: TRBD2 (5 bases). V shed 0 bases and J shed 5 bases, with 7 bases lying between them. CDR1 and CDR2 from the germline V gene are SGDLS and YYNGEE. CDR3 length: 13 residues. The CDR3 region has the DNA TGTGCCAGCAGCGTAGTCGGGGAAGATACGCAGTATTTT. It is translated as CASSVVGEDTQYF. Full variable domain (rest looked up from reference TRBV9 and TRBJ2-3): DSGVTQTPKHLITATGQRVTLRCSPRSGDLSVYWYQQSLDQGLQFLIQYYNGEERAKGNILERFSAQQFPDLHSELNLSSLELGDSALYFCASSVVGEDTQYFGPGTRLTVL.

V usage is TRBV20-1 and J usage is TRBJ1-2; TRBD1 is a possible D gene (5 bases). Germline values: CDR1 DFQATT, CDR2 SNEGSKA (reference sequence). V lost 5 bases to trimming and J lost 0 bases, with 22 bases between them. The CDR3 is 17 amino acids. The chain's CDR3 is CSASGGGSTTANYGYTF. The CDR3 DNA reads TGCAGTGCTTCCGGGGGAGGGTCGACCACAGCTAACTATGGCTACACCTTC.

V usage is TRBV28 and J usage is TRBJ2-7; TRBD2 might be the D (5 bases). Germline CDR1 and CDR2: MDHEN and SYDVKM. The CDR3 extends over 15 amino acids. V was cut by 8 bases and J by 4 bases, with 21 bases left in between. The CDR3 loop is CASGGPGRGQYEQYF. In DNA form, the CDR3 reads TGTGCCAGCGGTGGCCCCGGCAGAGGGCAATACGAGCAGTACTTC.

The chain employs TRBV20-1 and TRBJ2-3, with 12 bases aligning to TRBD2. The CDR3 consists of 15 residues. Germline V lookup: CDR1 DFQATT, CDR2 SNEGSKA (reference sequence). V trimming: 1 base; J trimming: 4 bases; junction bases outside the gene matches: 3. The CDR3: CSARVTSGGADTQYF. The CDR3 nucleotides are TGCAGTGCTAGAGTGACTAGCGGGGGCGCAGATACGCAGTATTTT.

To note about this clonotype: This may be a read error, as it is one base from a much larger clone. The chain carries TRBV11-2 and TRBJ2-7; D perhaps matches TRBD2 (6 bases). Germline V gene lookup returns CDR1 SGHAT and CDR2 FQNNGV. The CDR3 consists of 15 residues. Trimming removed 5 bases at V and 3 bases at J, with 17 bases between. In DNA, the CDR3 is TGTGCCAGCAGCCTCCCGGTGGGAGGACACTACGAGCAGTACTTC. Translating gives CASSLPVGGHYEQYF.